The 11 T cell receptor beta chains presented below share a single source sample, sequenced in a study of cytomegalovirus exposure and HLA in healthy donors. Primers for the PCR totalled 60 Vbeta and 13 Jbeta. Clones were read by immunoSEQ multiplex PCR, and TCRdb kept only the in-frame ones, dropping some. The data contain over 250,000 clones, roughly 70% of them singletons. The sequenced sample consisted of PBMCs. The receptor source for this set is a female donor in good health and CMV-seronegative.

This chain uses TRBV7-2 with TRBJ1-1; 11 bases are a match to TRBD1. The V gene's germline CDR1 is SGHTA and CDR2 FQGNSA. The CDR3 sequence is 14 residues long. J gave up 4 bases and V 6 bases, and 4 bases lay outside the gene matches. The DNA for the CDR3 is TGTGCCAGCAGGGGACAGGGGGTAAGCACTGAAGCTTTCTTT. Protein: CASRGQGVSTEAFF.

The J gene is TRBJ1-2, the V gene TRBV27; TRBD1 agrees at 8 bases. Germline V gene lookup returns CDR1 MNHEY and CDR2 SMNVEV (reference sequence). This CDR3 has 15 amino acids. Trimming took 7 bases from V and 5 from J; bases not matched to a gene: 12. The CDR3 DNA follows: TGTGCCAGCACCAAGGACAGGGACGACCCTTATGGCTACACCTTC. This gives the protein CASTKDRDDPYGYTF.

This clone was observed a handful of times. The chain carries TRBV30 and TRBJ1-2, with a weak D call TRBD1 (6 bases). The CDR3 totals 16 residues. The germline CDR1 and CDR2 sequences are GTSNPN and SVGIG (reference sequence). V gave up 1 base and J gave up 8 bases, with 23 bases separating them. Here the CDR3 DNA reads TGTGCCTGGAGTGCCATTCTCCGGAACAGGGTAGGCGGCTACACCTTC. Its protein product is CAWSAILRNRVGGYTF.

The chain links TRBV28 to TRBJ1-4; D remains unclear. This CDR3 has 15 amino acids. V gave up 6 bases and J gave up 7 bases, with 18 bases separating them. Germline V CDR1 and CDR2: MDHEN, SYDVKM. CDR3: CASSFRGVGSEKLFF. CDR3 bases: TGTGCCAGCAGCTTCCGCGGAGTGGGTAGTGAAAAACTGTTTTTT.

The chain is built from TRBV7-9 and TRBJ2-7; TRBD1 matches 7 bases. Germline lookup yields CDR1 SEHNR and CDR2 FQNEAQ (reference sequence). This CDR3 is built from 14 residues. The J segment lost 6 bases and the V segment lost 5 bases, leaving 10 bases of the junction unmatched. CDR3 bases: TGTGCCAGCAGCCCTCAATGGGACAGCCTCGAGCAGTACTTC. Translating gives CASSPQWDSLEQYF.

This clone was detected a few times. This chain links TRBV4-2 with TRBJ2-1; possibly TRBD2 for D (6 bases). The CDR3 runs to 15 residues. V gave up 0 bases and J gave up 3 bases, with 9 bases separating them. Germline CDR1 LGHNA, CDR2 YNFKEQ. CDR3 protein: CASSQDSGNYNEQFF. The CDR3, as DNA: TGTGCCAGCAGCCAAGATAGCGGTAACTACAATGAGCAGTTCTTC.

Written as DNA, the CDR3 is TGTGCCAGCAGCCCCGTCGGCGGTACTCTCTCCTACGAGCAGTACTTC. This gives the protein CASSPVGGTLSYEQYF. The chain links TRBV7-2 to TRBJ2-7; D is undetermined. The CDR3 runs 16 residues. Trimming took off 5 bases at V and 0 bases at J, with 17 bases between the two ends. Germline CDR1 SGHTA, CDR2 FQGNSA.

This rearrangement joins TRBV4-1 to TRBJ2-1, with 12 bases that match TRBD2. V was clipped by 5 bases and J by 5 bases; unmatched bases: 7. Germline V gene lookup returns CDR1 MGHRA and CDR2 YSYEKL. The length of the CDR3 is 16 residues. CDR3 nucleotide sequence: TGCGCCAGCAGCTTTCGACTAGCGGGAGAAAACAATGAGCAGTTCTTC. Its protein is CASSFRLAGENNEQFF.

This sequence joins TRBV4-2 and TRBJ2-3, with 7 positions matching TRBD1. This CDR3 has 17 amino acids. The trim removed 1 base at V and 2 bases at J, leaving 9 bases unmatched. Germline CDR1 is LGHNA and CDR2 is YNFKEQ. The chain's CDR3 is CASSQGRQGANTDTQYF. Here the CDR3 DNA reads TGTGCCAGCAGCCAAGGAAGACAGGGCGCTAACACAGATACGCAGTATTTT.

CDR3 loop: CASSSRGSEQYF. The CDR3 DNA reads as TGCGCCAGCAGCTCCAGGGGGAGCGAGCAGTACTTC. V and J are TRBV5-1 and TRBJ2-7, with TRBD1 identical over 7 bases. The CDR3 runs to 12 residues. CDR1 SGHRS and CDR2 YFSETQ come from the germline V gene. With V trimmed by 3 bases and J by 6 bases, 3 bases remained unmatched.

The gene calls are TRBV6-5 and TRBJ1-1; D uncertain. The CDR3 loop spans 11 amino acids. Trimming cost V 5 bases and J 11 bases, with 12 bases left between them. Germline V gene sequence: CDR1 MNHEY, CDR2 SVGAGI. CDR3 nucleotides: TGTGCCAGCAGTGGCCCGGGCGGGGCTTTCTTT. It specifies CASSGPGGAFF.